This section outlines one TCR beta chain sequence together with its context. This entry comes from a study of OX40 agonist ivuxolimab in advanced cancers. Using immunoSEQ multiplex PCR, the repertoire was profiled, and TCRdb retains in-frame clones only, with some absent. This sample carries some 120,000 clones, roughly 92% of them seen once, and the ten largest clones take around 0.81%. This CDR3 contains 16 residues. V lost 0 bases and J lost 0, with 8 bases in between. The germline V gene encodes CDR1 SGHTA and CDR2 FQGNSA. This sample comprised CD4+ or CD8+ T cells sorted from blood, obtained in a trial of the OX40 agonist ivuxolimab. The V call is TRBV7-2, the J call TRBJ2-2; no definite D call. This clonotype was sampled from an adult with an advanced solid tumor such as melanoma, head and neck, liver or kidney cancer. The CDR3 sequence: CASSLALGTNTGELFF. CDR3 nucleotides: TGTGCCAGCAGCTTAGCCCTGGGGACGAACACCGGGGAGCTGTTTTTT.